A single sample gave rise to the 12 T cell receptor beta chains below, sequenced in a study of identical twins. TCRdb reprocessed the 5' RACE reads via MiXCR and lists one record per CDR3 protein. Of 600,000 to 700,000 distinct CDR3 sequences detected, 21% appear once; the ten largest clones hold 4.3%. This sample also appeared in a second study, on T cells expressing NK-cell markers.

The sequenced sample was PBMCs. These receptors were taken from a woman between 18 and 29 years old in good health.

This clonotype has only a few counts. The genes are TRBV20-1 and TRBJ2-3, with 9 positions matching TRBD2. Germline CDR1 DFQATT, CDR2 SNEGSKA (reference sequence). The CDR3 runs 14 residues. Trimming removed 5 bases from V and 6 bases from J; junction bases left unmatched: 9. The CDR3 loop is CSAYLAGKSDTQYF. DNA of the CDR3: TGCAGTGCTTACCTAGCGGGGAAGTCGGATACGCAGTATTTT.

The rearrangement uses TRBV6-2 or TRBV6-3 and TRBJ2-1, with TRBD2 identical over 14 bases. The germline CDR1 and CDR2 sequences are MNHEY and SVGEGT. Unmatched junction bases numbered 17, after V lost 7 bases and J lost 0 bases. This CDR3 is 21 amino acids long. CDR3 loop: CASNLGRPGLAGASSYNEQFF. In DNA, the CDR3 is TGTGCCAGCAACTTGGGTCGACCGGGACTAGCGGGGGCAAGCTCCTACAATGAGCAGTTCTTC.

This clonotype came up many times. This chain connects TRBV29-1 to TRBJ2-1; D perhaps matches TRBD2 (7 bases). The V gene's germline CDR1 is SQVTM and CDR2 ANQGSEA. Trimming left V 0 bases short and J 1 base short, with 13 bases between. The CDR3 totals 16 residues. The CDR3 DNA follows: TGCAGCGTTGAAGATGGGGGGGCCGGATCCTACAATGAGCAGTTCTTC. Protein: CSVEDGGAGSYNEQFF.

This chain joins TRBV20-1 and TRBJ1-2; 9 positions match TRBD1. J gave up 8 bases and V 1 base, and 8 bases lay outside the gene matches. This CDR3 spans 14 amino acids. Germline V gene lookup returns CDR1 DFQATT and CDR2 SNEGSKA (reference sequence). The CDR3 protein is CSARGTGGRRGYTF. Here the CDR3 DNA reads TGCAGTGCTAGAGGTACAGGGGGCAGGAGAGGCTACACCTTC.

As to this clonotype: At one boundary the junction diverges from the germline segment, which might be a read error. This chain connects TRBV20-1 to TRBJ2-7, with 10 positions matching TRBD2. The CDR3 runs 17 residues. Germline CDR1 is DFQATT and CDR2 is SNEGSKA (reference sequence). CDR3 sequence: CCATVGGAGGPLGEQYF. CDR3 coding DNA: TGCTGTGCCACAGTAGGTGGAGCGGGAGGGCCGTTAGGGGAGCAGTACTTC.

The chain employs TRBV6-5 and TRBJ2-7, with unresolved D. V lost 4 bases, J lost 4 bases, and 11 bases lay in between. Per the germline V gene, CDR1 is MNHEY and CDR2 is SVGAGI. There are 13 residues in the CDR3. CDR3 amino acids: CASSSKTGYEQYF. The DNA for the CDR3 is TGTGCCAGCAGTTCCAAGACTGGATACGAGCAGTACTTC.

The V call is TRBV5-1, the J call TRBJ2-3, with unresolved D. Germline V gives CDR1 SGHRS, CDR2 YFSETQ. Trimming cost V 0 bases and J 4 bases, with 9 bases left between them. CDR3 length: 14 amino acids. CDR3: CASSLDRAPDTQYF. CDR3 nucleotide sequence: TGCGCCAGCAGCTTGGACCGGGCTCCAGATACGCAGTATTTT.

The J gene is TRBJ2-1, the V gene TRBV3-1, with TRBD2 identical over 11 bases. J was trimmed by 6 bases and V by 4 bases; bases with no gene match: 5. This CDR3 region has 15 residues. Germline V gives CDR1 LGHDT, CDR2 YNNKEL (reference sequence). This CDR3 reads CASSLTSGSGNEQFF. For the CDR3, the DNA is TGTGCCAGCAGCCTTACTAGCGGGAGTGGCAATGAGCAGTTCTTC.

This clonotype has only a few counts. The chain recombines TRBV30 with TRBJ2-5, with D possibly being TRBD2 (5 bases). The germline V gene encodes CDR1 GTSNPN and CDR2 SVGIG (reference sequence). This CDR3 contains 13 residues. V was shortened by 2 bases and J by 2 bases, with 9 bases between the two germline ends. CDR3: CAWSMGAQETQYF. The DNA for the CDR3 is TGTGCCTGGAGTATGGGAGCTCAAGAGACCCAGTACTTC.

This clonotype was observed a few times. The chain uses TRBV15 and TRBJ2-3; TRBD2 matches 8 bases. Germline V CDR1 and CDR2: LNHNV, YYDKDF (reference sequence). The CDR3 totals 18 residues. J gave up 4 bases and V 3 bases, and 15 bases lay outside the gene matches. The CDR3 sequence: CATSSAPGAGGSADTQYF. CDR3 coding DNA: TGTGCCACCAGCAGTGCACCGGGGGCGGGGGGTAGCGCAGATACGCAGTATTTT.

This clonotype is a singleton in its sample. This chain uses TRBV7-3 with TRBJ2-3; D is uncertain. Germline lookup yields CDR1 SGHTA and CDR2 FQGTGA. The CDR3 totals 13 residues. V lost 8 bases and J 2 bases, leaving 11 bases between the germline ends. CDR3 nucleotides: TGTGCCAGCGGCGCTGAGGTCACAGATACGCAGTATTTT. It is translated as CASGAEVTDTQYF.

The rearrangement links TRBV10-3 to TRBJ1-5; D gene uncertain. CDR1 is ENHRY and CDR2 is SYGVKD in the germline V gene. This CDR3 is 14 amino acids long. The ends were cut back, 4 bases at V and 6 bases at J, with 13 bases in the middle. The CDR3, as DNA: TGTGCCATCAGTGCCGGTTTAGGAAGTCAGCCCCAGCATTTT. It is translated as CAISAGLGSQPQHF.